A selection of T cell receptor beta chains follows, all from one sample in a study of identical twins. Using its own MiXCR run on the 5' RACE reads, TCRdb lists one record per CDR3 protein. The sample includes approximately 1.8 million distinct CDR3 sequences, less than 35% of them seen just once. Specimen: cord blood. The source of these receptors is a newborn girl in good health. Each CDR3 is given with its conserved first and last residue. The order of the fields is clone size, J gene, D gene, V gene, CDR3 DNA, CDR3 protein. The D gene is left open where the match is weak. A row's size may be missing; if present it is once, few, many or a size class.

NA TRBJ2-3 NA TRBV11-2 TGTGCCAGCAGCCCGACATGGGGGGGGCGTTATACAGATACGCAGTATTTT CASSPTWGGRYTDTQYF
once TRBJ2-5 NA TRBV28 TGTGCCAGCAGTTTGCTCCAGGCGCTCCCCTACGGGCAGTACTTC CASSLLQALPYGQYF
few TRBJ2-3 TRBD2 TRBV10-3 TGTGCCATCAGTGTTAAGCGGGGATACACAGATACGCAGTATTTT CAISVKRGYTDTQYF
once TRBJ2-3 TRBD1 TRBV12-5 TGTGCTAGTGGTTCAGATGGGACAGGGGCAGATACGCAGTATTTT CASGSDGTGADTQYF
NA TRBJ1-5 TRBD1 TRBV27 TGTGCCAGCAGTCCCCCGGGACAGGGGGCGCCTTATAGCAATCAGCCCCAGCATTTT CASSPPGQGAPYSNQPQHF
NA TRBJ1-2 NA TRBV30 TGTGCCTGGAGTGTACCCGGCAGGGATTATGGCTACACCTTC CAWSVPGRDYGYTF
NA TRBJ2-5 TRBD2 TRBV14 TGTGCCAGCAGCCAAGTTGGGGCACCGGGACTAGAAGAGACCCAGTACTTC CASSQVGAPGLEETQYF
NA TRBJ2-5 NA TRBV20-1 TGCAGTGCTAGTCACCGGATCCAAGAGACCCAGTACTTC CSASHRIQETQYF
many TRBJ2-7 TRBD1 TRBV2 TGTGCCAGCAGTGGGACAGGGTACGAGCAGTACTTC CASSGTGYEQYF
NA TRBJ2-5 TRBD1 TRBV3-1 TGTGTCAGCAGCCAAGGGACAGTCCCCCAAGAGACCCAGTACTTC CVSSQGTVPQETQYF
few TRBJ2-7 TRBD2 TRBV11-2 TGTGCCAGCAGCTCGCAGCGGGAGTGGAGTTACGAGCAGTACTTC CASSSQREWSYEQYF
few TRBJ2-1 TRBD1 TRBV20-1 TGCAGTGCTAGAGCCCCCCACCGGGACAGGGACTACAATGAGCAGTTCTTC CSARAPHRDRDYNEQFF
NA TRBJ1-5 NA TRBV10-2 TGCGCCAGCACCGAAAGGGATGGCAATCAGCCCCAGCATTTT CASTERDGNQPQHF
NA TRBJ1-2 TRBD1 TRBV20-1 TGCGGTGCTGTGACAGGGGGCTATGGCTACACCTTC CGAVTGGYGYTF
NA TRBJ2-1 NA TRBV25-1 TGTGCCATCAGTGCTCCCGGGGCCCACAATGAGCAGTTCTTC CAISAPGAHNEQFF
NA TRBJ2-7 NA TRBV20-1 TGCAGTGCTAGAGTCGGACAGAGATACGAGCAGTACTTC CSARVGQRYEQYF
few TRBJ2-7 TRBD1 TRBV11-1 TGTGCCAGCACTCTTGGACAGGGGTTGCTGTACGAGCAGTACTTC CASTLGQGLLYEQYF
few TRBJ1-2 NA TRBV2 TGTGCCAGCTCGGGAATTAACTATGGCTACACCTTC CASSGINYGYTF